This TCR beta chain was captured by sequencing in a study of T cell changes during pregnancy in multiple sclerosis. Trimming cost V 3 bases and J 5 bases, with 19 bases left between them. CDR3 size: 16 residues. Germline values: CDR1 SGHDT, CDR2 YYEEEE. Produced via immunoSEQ multiplex PCR; TCRdb's table is partial and in-frame only. This sample has 50,000 to 70,000 clones; 75% to 95% occur once, and the top ten carry 2% to 2.5%. The genes are TRBV5-6 and TRBJ2-3; D might be TRBD2 (5 bases). This sequence originates from a female donor in good health, enrolled as a control in a pregnancy study. Here the sequenced sample was peripheral blood, taken in the third trimester of pregnancy. The CDR3 protein is CASSSLDSGSEDTQYF. The CDR3 DNA reads TGTGCCAGCAGCTCTCTGGATTCGGGGTCAGAAGATACGCAGTATTTT.